Presented here are 29 T cell receptor beta chains from one specimen sequenced in a study of CD8 T cells in Susac syndrome. With random hexamers, about 0.5 to 1 ug RNA was reverse transcribed. TCRdb reprocessed the immunoSEQ multiplex PCR reads with MiXCR, giving one entry per CDR3 protein. The repertoire holds about 300,000 distinct CDR3 sequences, with about nine tenths as singletons. Sequencing input: CD8+ T cells from PBMCs. The receptor set was obtained from a human donor with multiple sclerosis.

This chain links TRBV20-1 with TRBJ1-1; D gene ambiguous. This CDR3 is 11 amino acids long. The germline gives CDR1 DFQATT, CDR2 SNEGSKA (reference sequence). The CDR3 loop reads CRLGPESEAFF. CDR3 bases: TGCAGACTCGGACCTGAGTCTGAAGCTTTCTTT.

This clonotype was recorded once. The V and J genes are TRBV7-6 and TRBJ2-7; 7 positions agree with TRBD2. With V trimmed by 4 bases and J by 5 bases, 11 bases remained unmatched. This CDR3 region has 15 residues. Germline V gene data show CDR1 as SGHVS and CDR2 as FNYEAQ. CDR3 residues: CASSSRGGSYHEQYF. As DNA, the CDR3 is TGTGCCAGCAGCTCTCGTGGCGGGAGTTATCACGAGCAGTACTTC.

The rearrangement joins TRBV12-3 or TRBV12-4 to TRBJ1-1; D might be TRBD1 (6 bases). CDR3 length: 15 residues. Deletions cut 2 bases from V and 0 bases from J, with 10 bases between. The CDR3 nucleotides are TGTGCCAGCAGTTTAACGGGACACTTGAACACTGAAGCTTTCTTT. This translates into CASSLTGHLNTEAFF.

V is TRBV7-2 and J is TRBJ1-5; 8 bases fit TRBD1. The CDR3 consists of 16 residues. Germline V gene sequence: CDR1 SGHTA, CDR2 FQGNSA. V dropped 2 bases and J dropped 1; count of bases not matched to a gene: 4. The CDR3 sequence is CASSLPGGWSNQPQHF. The CDR3 nucleotides read TGTGCCAGCAGCTTACCAGGGGGCTGGAGCAATCAGCCCCAGCATTTT.

The chain joins TRBV30 to TRBJ2-1; TRBD2 matches 8 bases. The CDR3 covers 14 residues. The germline CDR1 and CDR2 sequences are GTSNPN and SVGIG (reference sequence). The J segment lost 4 bases and the V segment lost 3 bases, leaving 5 bases of the junction unmatched. DNA for the CDR3: TGTGCCTGGAGGGGGACTAGTGATTACAATGAGCAGTTCTTC. The encoded protein is CAWRGTSDYNEQFF.

The V call is TRBV12-3 or TRBV12-4, the J call TRBJ2-1; 8 bases align to TRBD2. Unmatched junction bases numbered 7, after V lost 6 bases and J lost 6 bases. This CDR3 is 14 amino acids long. CDR3 sequence (DNA): TGTGCCAGCAGCTCTACCGGGACTAGCAATGAGCAGTTCTTC. Translated: CASSSTGTSNEQFF.

This sequence joins TRBV29-1 and TRBJ2-1; TRBD2 matches 9 bases. Germline CDR1 SQVTM, CDR2 ANQGSEA. The CDR3 spans 11 residues. Trimming took 5 bases from V and 9 from J; bases not matched to a gene: 2. The DNA of the CDR3 is TGCAGCGTTTTAGCGGGAGTTGAGCAGTTCTTC. This translates into CSVLAGVEQFF.

The J gene is TRBJ1-6, the V gene TRBV4-3, with D unresolved. V was trimmed by 1 base and J by 6 bases, leaving 10 bases between them. Germline V CDR1 and CDR2: LGHNA, YSLEER. The CDR3 runs to 15 residues. Written as DNA, the CDR3 is TGCGCCAGCAGCCAAGGGACCGGGCGTAATTCACCCCTCCACTTT. This codes for CASSQGTGRNSPLHF.

This chain uses TRBV5-4 with TRBJ2-5; either TRBD1 or TRBD2 may fit D (5 bases each). The V end was cut by 3 bases, the J end by 5 bases, with 11 bases between. This CDR3 is 13 amino acids long. Germline V gene sequence: CDR1 SGHNT, CDR2 YYREEE (reference sequence). This CDR3 reads CASSSGTGETQYF. The CDR3, as DNA: TGTGCCAGCAGCTCAGGGACCGGGGAGACCCAGTACTTC.

The V call is TRBV3-1, the J call TRBJ2-1, with D maybe TRBD1 (5 bases). V dropped 3 bases and J dropped 0 bases, with 15 bases sitting between them. The length of the CDR3 is 17 residues. Germline V gene data show CDR1 as LGHDT and CDR2 as YNNKEL (reference sequence). The chain's CDR3 is CASSHRPQGRSYNEQFF. DNA of the CDR3: TGTGCCAGCAGCCACCGACCGCAGGGCCGCTCCTACAATGAGCAGTTCTTC.

The DNA of the CDR3 is TGTGCCAGCAGCACCTGGGGGGGAGAGACCCAGTACTTC. Encoded protein: CASSTWGGETQYF. The chain has TRBV5-4 and TRBJ2-5; 7 bases map to TRBD2. Looked up from germline, CDR1 is SGHNT and CDR2 is YYREEE (reference sequence). CDR3 length: 13 residues. The V and J ends lost 4 bases and 4 bases, in that order; junction bases with no gene match: 4.

The V gene is TRBV7-2, the J gene TRBJ2-1, with D maybe TRBD2 (6 bases). V dropped 8 bases and J dropped 8 bases, with 13 bases sitting between them. This CDR3 is built from 12 residues. The germline V gene has CDR1 SGHTA and CDR2 FQGNSA. The CDR3 nucleotides read TGTGCCAGCTCCAACGGGGGTGATGAGCAGTTCTTC. It yields the protein CASSNGGDEQFF.

DNA of the CDR3: TGTGCCAGTATCAAGGGGGACAGGAGGGTAAATGAGCAGTTCTTC. The encoded protein is CASIKGDRRVNEQFF. The V and J genes are TRBV19 and TRBJ2-1, with 8 bases fitting TRBD1. V trimming: 7 bases; J trimming: 7 bases; junction bases outside the gene matches: 12. Germline lookup yields CDR1 LNHDA and CDR2 SQIVND (reference sequence). This CDR3 contains 15 residues. The entire variable domain, with the rest obtained from reference TRBV19 and TRBJ2-1, is as follows: DGGITQSPKYLFRKEGQNVTLSCEQNLNHDAMYWYRQDPGQGLRLIYYSQIVNDFQKGDIAEGYSVSREKKESFPLTVTSAQKNPTAFYLCASIKGDRRVNEQFFGPGTRLTVL.

J is TRBJ2-1 and V is TRBV30; TRBD2 aligns across 10 bases. Germline-derived CDR1 and CDR2 are GTSNPN and SVGIG (reference sequence). Trimming cost V 2 bases and J 8 bases; bases outside gene matches: 9. The length of the CDR3 is 15 residues. CDR3 sequence (DNA): TGTGCCTGGAGTCCACCTAGCGGGAGTGTGTATGAGCAGTTCTTC. Protein sequence: CAWSPPSGSVYEQFF. The full variable domain, its missing parts supplied by reference TRBV30 and TRBJ2-1, is SQTIHQWPATLVQPVGSPLSLECTVEGTSNPNLYWYRQAAGRGLQLLFYSVGIGQISSEVPQNLSASRPQDRQFILSSKKLLLSDSGFYLCAWSPPSGSVYEQFFGPGTRLTVL.

This clonotype appeared once. J is TRBJ1-5 and V is TRBV6-2 or TRBV6-3; 7 bases match TRBD1. The CDR3 has 15 amino acids. Germline loops: CDR1 MNHEY, CDR2 SVGEGT. Trimming removed 0 bases from V and 6 bases from J; junction bases left unmatched: 5. The DNA of the CDR3 is TGTGCCAGCAGTTACTCGGCGGCAGGGGGTCAGCCCCAGCATTTT. It encodes CASSYSAAGGQPQHF.

As to this clonotype: At one of its ends the junction is not consistent with the germline gene, which may arise from a read error. The genes are TRBV4-2 and TRBJ2-5, with TRBD2 matching 9 bases. Germline lookup yields CDR1 LGHNA and CDR2 YNFKEQ. The CDR3 extends over 19 amino acids. CDR3 coding DNA: TGTGCCAGCAGCCAAGATCTAGCGGGGACCGCACCCGCCCCAGAGGCCCAGTACTTC. Translation gives CASSQDLAGTAPAPEAQYF.

This chain uses TRBV10-3 with TRBJ2-3; no firm D call. This CDR3 has 13 amino acids. From germline, CDR1 is ENHRY and CDR2 SYGVKD. The V end was cut by 0 bases, the J end by 0 bases, with 1 base between. CDR3 sequence: CAISESSTDTQYF. CDR3 DNA sequence: TGTGCCATCAGTGAGTCCAGCACAGATACGCAGTATTTT.

The rearrangement uses TRBV28 and TRBJ1-1; 7 bases line up with TRBD1. Trimming at V came to 6 bases and at J to 0 bases, leaving 13 bases not matched to a gene. Germline loops: CDR1 MDHEN, CDR2 SYDVKM. The CDR3 totals 17 residues. In DNA form, the CDR3 reads TGTGCCAGCAGCCAGACAGGGTACGGGGGCATGAACACTGAAGCTTTCTTT. This codes for CASSQTGYGGMNTEAFF. The variable domain in full, with the rest retrieved from reference TRBV28 and TRBJ1-1, is DVKVTQSSRYLVKRTGEKVFLECVQDMDHENMFWYRQDPGLGLRLIYFSYDVKMKEKGDIPEGYSVSREKKERFSLILESASTNQTSMYLCASSQTGYGGMNTEAFFGQGTRLTVV.

The chain uses TRBV19 and TRBJ2-1, with D possibly matching TRBD2 (5 bases). CDR3 size: 13 residues. Trimming stripped 3 bases from V and 6 bases from J, with 9 bases between. Germline lookup yields CDR1 LNHDA and CDR2 SQIVND (reference sequence). DNA of the CDR3: TGTGCCAGTAGTATTGCCGGGGTCAATGAGCAGTTCTTC. Encoded protein: CASSIAGVNEQFF.

This sequence joins TRBV30 and TRBJ1-1, with TRBD1 matching 7 bases. Germline V gene lookup returns CDR1 GTSNPN and CDR2 SVGIG (reference sequence). The ends lost 4 bases at V and 4 bases at J; junction bases unmatched: 12. The CDR3 extends over 15 amino acids. The CDR3 loop is CAWTEGRGQRTEAFF. Here the CDR3 DNA reads TGTGCCTGGACCGAGGGGAGGGGGCAACGCACTGAAGCTTTCTTT.

This sequence joins TRBV19 and TRBJ2-2; 13 bases line up with TRBD2. After removal of 4 bases from V and 5 bases from J, the junction contained 1 base not matched to a gene. This CDR3 has 15 amino acids. Germline CDR1 reads LNHDA; CDR2 reads SQIVND (reference sequence). CDR3 coding DNA: TGTGCCAGTAGTAAGACTAGCGGGGGGACCGGGGAGCTGTTTTTT. It encodes CASSKTSGGTGELFF.

V and J are TRBV28 and TRBJ1-2, with D possibly matching TRBD1 (5 bases). The germline V gene has CDR1 MDHEN and CDR2 SYDVKM. CDR3 length equals 14 residues. The V end lost 5 bases, the J end lost 4 bases, and 14 bases lay between the germline ends. The CDR3 nucleotides read TGTGCCAGCAGTCCCCCGCCCGGGGGCTATGGCTACACCTTC. Amino acid sequence: CASSPPPGGYGYTF.

This chain links TRBV30 with TRBJ2-7, with a weak D call TRBD1 (6 bases). The CDR3 has 13 amino acids. Between the trimmed V and J ends, which lost 8 bases and 3 bases, there was a span of 17 bases. Germline CDR1 is GTSNPN and CDR2 is SVGIG (reference sequence). The CDR3 nucleotides read TGTGCCGCAACGACAGGCACTAACTACGAGCAGTACTTC. This sequence encodes CAATTGTNYEQYF.

The CDR3 spells CASSWGANTGELFF. Written as DNA, the CDR3 is TGTGCCAGCAGTTGGGGGGCGAACACCGGGGAGCTGTTTTTT. The chain employs TRBV28 and TRBJ2-2; possible D gene TRBD2, 6 bases. The CDR3 totals 14 residues. Trimming stripped 4 bases from V and 0 bases from J, with 6 bases between. Germline CDR1 and CDR2: MDHEN and SYDVKM.

As DNA, the CDR3 is TGTGCCAGCAGCTACACCAGCTTGAACACTGAAGCTTTCTTT. Its protein is CASSYTSLNTEAFF. The chain is built from TRBV7-2 and TRBJ1-1; unclear D gene. Germline CDR1 reads SGHTA; CDR2 reads FQGNSA. The CDR3 runs to 14 residues. Trimming stripped 4 bases from V and 0 bases from J, with 9 bases between.

This chain connects TRBV24-1 to TRBJ2-1; D is perhaps TRBD2 (6 bases). This CDR3 has 16 amino acids. The germline V and J ends were trimmed by 0 bases and 5 bases, with 13 bases remaining between them. The germline gives CDR1 KGHDR, CDR2 SFDVKD. CDR3 nucleotides: TGTGCCACCAGTGATTTGATGCGGGGAGCCCACAATGAGCAGTTCTTC. Translated, it gives CATSDLMRGAHNEQFF.

The CDR3 region has the DNA TGTGCCAGCAGCCCAAATCTCCGGGACAGACCGTACAATGAGCAGTTCTTC. Protein: CASSPNLRDRPYNEQFF. The chain joins TRBV11-2 to TRBJ2-1; 7 bases line up with TRBD1. In germline, CDR1 is SGHAT, CDR2 FQNNGV. V was pared by 5 bases and J by 4 bases, with 14 bases of the junction left unmatched. The length of the CDR3 is 17 residues.

The V and J genes are TRBV6-2 or TRBV6-3 and TRBJ2-1, with 9 bases that match TRBD2. V dropped 2 bases and J dropped 5; count of bases not matched to a gene: 10. This CDR3 has 17 amino acids. CDR1 and CDR2 from the germline V gene are MNHEY and SVGEGT. CDR3 in DNA: TGTGCCAGCAGTTACCCACTTCTAGCGGGGATAAACAATGAGCAGTTCTTC. It codes for CASSYPLLAGINNEQFF.

This clonotype was recorded only once. This chain connects TRBV30 to TRBJ2-1, with no clear D. The ends were cut back, 5 bases at V and 9 bases at J, with 17 bases in the middle. The CDR3 sequence is 13 residues long. Germline lookup yields CDR1 GTSNPN and CDR2 SVGIG (reference sequence). The CDR3 protein is CAWGPGSQGEQFF. In DNA form, the CDR3 reads TGTGCCTGGGGACCGGGTTCACAAGGTGAGCAGTTCTTC.